The 23 T cell receptor beta chains below were found in one sample sequenced in a study of T-cell reconstitution after alpha-beta-depleted transplantation in children. The library targeted TCRbeta and was prepared with unique molecular identifiers. From the PCR reads, TCRdb called clonotypes with MiXCR, one entry per CDR3 protein. The sample has about 610,000 distinct CDR3 sequences; 25% to 30% are singletons. Sequenced here: PBMCs, sampled before TCRalphabeta/CD19-depleted stem cell transplant. The receptors shown here come from a boy under two years old with Wiskott-Aldrich syndrome, due to receive a stem cell transplant.

V is TRBV20-1 and J is TRBJ2-7, with a weak D call TRBD2 (6 bases). Per germline, CDR1 DFQATT and CDR2 SNEGSKA (reference sequence). V dropped 6 bases and J dropped 7 bases, with 22 bases sitting between them. The CDR3 spans 14 residues. In nucleotides, the CDR3 is TGCAGTGCCACCACCTTGGGGGGACTCCGGGAGCAGTACTTC. Its protein is CSATTLGGLREQYF.

This rearrangement joins TRBV20-1 to TRBJ2-5; the D gene is possibly TRBD2 (5 bases). Germline CDR1 reads DFQATT; CDR2 reads SNEGSKA (reference sequence). V lost 4 bases and J 0 bases, leaving 9 bases between the germline ends. The CDR3 consists of 13 residues. In DNA, the CDR3 is TGCAGTGCTACCTCGGAGGACCAAGAGACCCAGTACTTC. Residues: CSATSEDQETQYF.

Only one count was recorded for this clonotype. CDR3 sequence (DNA): TGCGCCAGCAGCTTGGCTAGGACTAGCGGGAGGCCTCCGTTCCCCACAGATACGCAGTATTTT. As protein: CASSLARTSGRPPFPTDTQYF. J is TRBJ2-3 and V is TRBV5-1, with TRBD2 matching 14 bases. Germline V CDR1 and CDR2: SGHRS, YFSETQ. This CDR3 spans 21 amino acids. With 0 bases clipped from V and 2 bases from J, the junction kept 14 bases outside the gene matches.

This clonotype has more than one count but fewer than ten. The gene calls are TRBV7-6 and TRBJ2-1; tentatively, D is TRBD1 or TRBD2 (5 bases each). Germline CDR1 is SGHVS and CDR2 is FNYEAQ. The CDR3 length is 18 residues. Trimming removed 5 bases at V and 4 bases at J, with 24 bases between. For the CDR3, the DNA is TGTGCCAGCAGCCCAGGGTGGGGCGGGTCTCATTCGTACAATGAGCAGTTCTTC. This encodes CASSPGWGGSHSYNEQFF.

The chain uses TRBV20-1 and TRBJ1-3; D is uncertain. CDR1 DFQATT and CDR2 SNEGSKA come from the germline V gene (reference sequence). The CDR3 covers 13 residues. V lost 2 bases and J lost 0, with 5 bases in between. The CDR3 sequence is CSARTPSGNTIYF. The DNA for the CDR3 is TGCAGTGCTAGAACACCCTCTGGAAACACCATATATTTT.

CDR3 loop: CAISRTENSYEQYF. As DNA, the CDR3 is TGTGCCATCAGTCGGACCGAGAACTCCTACGAGCAGTACTTC. The V and J genes are TRBV10-3 and TRBJ2-7; D is unresolved. V was clipped by 5 bases and J by 0 bases, with 11 bases between them. CDR3 size: 14 residues. CDR1 and CDR2 from the germline V gene are ENHRY and SYGVKD.

V usage is TRBV15 and J usage is TRBJ2-3, with TRBD2 matching 9 bases. This CDR3 contains 18 residues. Trimming removed 2 bases from V and 0 bases from J; junction bases left unmatched: 9. CDR1 and CDR2 (germline): LNHNV, YYDKDF (reference sequence). CDR3 sequence reads: CATSRKWASGTSTDTQYF. Here the CDR3 DNA reads TGTGCCACCAGCAGAAAATGGGCTAGCGGGACTAGCACAGATACGCAGTATTTT.

This CDR3 is CASSLSGTGKNYGYTF. The CDR3 bases are TGTGCCAGCAGCTTGTCCGGGACAGGCAAAAACTATGGCTACACCTTC. This chain connects TRBV9 to TRBJ1-2; 8 positions agree with TRBD1. CDR3 size: 16 residues. Germline V gene lookup returns CDR1 SGDLS and CDR2 YYNGEE. Trimming at V came to 4 bases and at J to 2 bases, leaving 10 bases not matched to a gene. The full variable domain, its missing parts supplied by reference TRBV9 and TRBJ1-2, is DSGVTQTPKHLITATGQRVTLRCSPRSGDLSVYWYQQSLDQGLQFLIQYYNGEERAKGNILERFSAQQFPDLHSELNLSSLELGDSALYFCASSLSGTGKNYGYTFGSGTRLTVV.

This clonotype has just one count. The chain joins TRBV27 to TRBJ2-6, with D perhaps TRBD1 (5 bases). V dropped 2 bases and J dropped 4 bases, with 12 bases sitting between them. Germline CDR1 and CDR2: MNHEY and SMNVEV (reference sequence). There are 16 residues in the CDR3. The CDR3 DNA reads TGTGCCAGCAGTTTAGGTCAGGGTCGGGGGGCCAACGTCCTGACTTTC. Amino acids: CASSLGQGRGANVLTF.

V and J are TRBV20-1 and TRBJ2-1; possibly TRBD1 for D (8 bases). CDR3 size: 13 residues. Germline V gives CDR1 DFQATT, CDR2 SNEGSKA (reference sequence). V was clipped by 2 bases and J by 9 bases, with 14 bases between them. CDR3 bases: TGCAGTGCTAGAACGACAGGGGAGGGTGAGCAGTTCTTC. It specifies CSARTTGEGEQFF.

This clonotype was picked up many times. The V gene is TRBV20-1, the J gene TRBJ2-5, with D perhaps matching TRBD1 (5 bases). Per the germline V gene, CDR1 is DFQATT and CDR2 is SNEGSKA (reference sequence). The CDR3 sequence is 14 residues long. V gave up 4 bases and J gave up 0 bases, with 12 bases separating them. CDR3: CSANGRAYQETQYF. Written as DNA, the CDR3 is TGCAGTGCTAATGGCAGGGCTTACCAAGAGACCCAGTACTTC.

This sequence joins TRBV7-2 and TRBJ2-2; D gene unclear. The V gene lost 0 bases and the J gene lost 3 bases, with 11 bases spanning the gap. CDR3 length equals 16 residues. Germline V lookup: CDR1 SGHTA, CDR2 FQGNSA. The CDR3 protein is CASSLAVGSDTGELFF. The CDR3 nucleotides read TGTGCCAGCAGCTTAGCGGTCGGGTCGGACACCGGGGAGCTGTTTTTT.

The chain joins TRBV7-7 to TRBJ2-1; 8 positions agree with TRBD1. The V gene's germline CDR1 is SSHAT and CDR2 FNYEAQ (reference sequence). Trimming cost V 2 bases and J 3 bases; bases outside gene matches: 9. The CDR3 sequence is 17 residues long. The CDR3 DNA reads as TGTGCCAGCAGCTTAAGCCCCAGGGGGCCCAACTACAATGAGCAGTTCTTC. This sequence encodes CASSLSPRGPNYNEQFF. Full variable domain (outside the CDR3, taken from reference TRBV7-7 and TRBJ2-1): GAGVSQSPRYKVTKRGQDVTLRCDPISSHATLYWYQQALGQGPEFLTYFNYEAQPDKSGLPSDRFSAERPEGSISTLTIQRTEQRDSAMYRCASSLSPRGPNYNEQFFGPGTRLTVL.

The V gene is TRBV20-1, the J gene TRBJ2-2; D remains ambiguous. Germline values: CDR1 DFQATT, CDR2 SNEGSKA (reference sequence). CDR3 length equals 12 residues. The V gene lost 3 bases and the J gene lost 6 bases, with 8 bases spanning the gap. The CDR3 region is CSARDGPGELFF. The CDR3 DNA is TGCAGTGCTAGGGATGGTCCCGGGGAGCTGTTTTTT.

The chain joins TRBV5-1 to TRBJ1-2, with D hard to call. CDR3 size: 14 residues. Between the trimmed V and J ends, which lost 0 bases and 6 bases, there was a span of 12 bases. Germline V gives CDR1 SGHRS, CDR2 YFSETQ. CDR3 sequence: CASSLVNGGDGYTF. In nucleotides, the CDR3 is TGCGCCAGCAGCTTGGTTAACGGAGGCGATGGCTACACCTTC.

This sequence joins TRBV12-3 or TRBV12-4 and TRBJ1-6, with TRBD1 as a possible D gene (6 bases). V shed 3 bases and J shed 3 bases, with 9 bases lying between them. The CDR3 length is 15 residues. The CDR3 DNA reads TGTGCCAGCAGTTTCCGACAGGTCTATAATTCACCCCTCCACTTT. Its protein is CASSFRQVYNSPLHF.

This rearrangement joins TRBV12-3 or TRBV12-4 to TRBJ2-5; 7 bases are shared with TRBD1. The CDR3 consists of 15 residues. The V gene end was trimmed by 5 bases and the J gene end by 0 bases; junction bases not matched to a gene: 6. The CDR3 spells CASSTGVANQETQYF. The CDR3 bases are TGTGCCAGCAGTACAGGGGTTGCCAACCAAGAGACCCAGTACTTC.

The chain employs TRBV7-2 and TRBJ2-7, with D tentatively TRBD1 or TRBD2 (6 bases each). V was clipped by 5 bases and J by 6 bases, with 17 bases between them. The CDR3 runs 14 residues. The germline V gene has CDR1 SGHTA and CDR2 FQGNSA. The CDR3 reads CASSAGEAKGEQYF. CDR3 nucleotide sequence: TGTGCCAGCAGCGCAGGGGAGGCTAAAGGCGAGCAGTACTTC.

The chain recombines TRBV25-1 with TRBJ2-1, with a tentative D call TRBD1 (5 bases). The CDR3 runs 12 residues. Per germline, CDR1 MGHDK and CDR2 SYGVNS. V was cut by 7 bases and J by 5 bases, with 9 bases left in between. The CDR3 DNA reads as TGTGCCAGCAATCAGGGTCACAATGAGCAGTTCTTC. Translation: CASNQGHNEQFF.

The chain carries TRBV12-3 or TRBV12-4 and TRBJ2-3; D may be TRBD2 (6 bases). The V and J ends lost 5 bases and 2 bases respectively, with 20 bases between them. The CDR3 is made up of 17 amino acids. In DNA, the CDR3 is TGTGCCAGCAGTCTTTCAGCGGGCACAATCTACACAGATACGCAGTATTTT. Residues: CASSLSAGTIYTDTQYF.

The gene calls are TRBV7-2 and TRBJ1-1; the match to TRBD1 covers 9 bases. The CDR3 extends over 16 amino acids. Germline lookup yields CDR1 SGHTA and CDR2 FQGNSA. V dropped 5 bases and J dropped 0; count of bases not matched to a gene: 7. CDR3 protein: CASSNIQGAMNTEAFF. The DNA of the CDR3 is TGTGCCAGCAGCAACATACAGGGGGCGATGAACACTGAAGCTTTCTTT.

The chain is built from TRBV7-2 and TRBJ2-2; tentative D call: TRBD2 (6 bases). Looked up from germline, CDR1 is SGHTA and CDR2 is FQGNSA. The CDR3 is 15 amino acids. Trimming took 2 bases from V and 5 from J, leaving 12 bases between them. This chain's CDR3 is CASSLYTGGTGELFF. The CDR3 bases are TGTGCCAGCAGCTTATATACTGGGGGGACCGGGGAGCTGTTTTTT. Using reference TRBV7-2 and TRBJ2-2 for the parts outside the CDR3, the full variable domain is GAGVSQSPSNKVTEKGKDVELRCDPISGHTALYWYRQSLGQGLEFLIYFQGNSAPDKSGLPSDRFSAERTGGSVSTLTIQRTQQEDSAVYLCASSLYTGGTGELFFGEGSRLTVL.

This sequence joins TRBV7-9 and TRBJ2-3; 9 bases map to TRBD2. Germline trimming cut 1 base from V and 4 bases from J; bases unmatched to any gene: 6. Germline assignment: CDR1 SEHNR and CDR2 FQNEAQ (reference sequence). The CDR3 totals 16 residues. DNA for the CDR3: TGTGCCAGCAGCTTAGGTCTAGCGGGAACGGCAGATACGCAGTATTTT. It is translated as CASSLGLAGTADTQYF.